Presented here are 27 T cell receptor beta chains from one specimen sequenced in a study of blood T cell repertoires in COVID-19. Produced via immunoSEQ multiplex PCR; TCRdb's table is partial and in-frame only. The profile shows a few hundred thousand clones, over 75% of them singletons. Source material: PBMCs or T cells enriched from blood (not recorded which). The receptors originated from a woman aged 60-70 years who had recovered from COVID-19.

The rearrangement uses TRBV10-1 and TRBJ1-3; D ambiguous. The V and J ends lost 1 base and 2 bases respectively, with 9 bases between them. The CDR3 consists of 15 residues. Germline lookup yields CDR1 WNHNN and CDR2 SYGVQD (reference sequence). CDR3 bases: TGCGCCAGCAGTGAGTTAACAGCCCCTGGAAACACCATATATTTT. Amino acid sequence: CASSELTAPGNTIYF.

Note on this clone: In the same sample, other DNA sequences code for this CDR3. The chain employs TRBV7-9 and TRBJ1-1; D possibly corresponds to TRBD1 (5 bases). The CDR3 has 13 amino acids. The germline V gene has CDR1 SEHNR and CDR2 FQNEAQ (reference sequence). Deletions cut 4 bases from V and 2 bases from J, with 8 bases between. The CDR3: CASSSQGNTEAFF. Written as DNA, the CDR3 is TGTGCCAGCAGCTCCCAGGGTAACACTGAAGCTTTCTTT. The full variable domain, in which reference TRBV7-9 and TRBJ1-1 provide the parts outside the CDR3, is DTGVSQNPRHKITKRGQNVTFRCDPISEHNRLYWYRQTLGQGPEFLTYFQNEAQLEKSRLLSDRFSAERPKGSFSTLEIQRTEQGDSAMYLCASSSQGNTEAFFGQGTRLTVV.

This chain joins TRBV15 and TRBJ2-4; the D is unclear. CDR1 and CDR2 (germline): LNHNV, YYDKDF (reference sequence). CDR3 length: 14 residues. Trimming took 0 bases from V and 4 from J, leaving 7 bases between them. In nucleotides, the CDR3 is TGTGCCACCAGCAGAGAACCCAGGAAAAACATTCAGTACTTC. It specifies CATSREPRKNIQYF.

The genes are TRBV5-1 and TRBJ1-2; D call uncertain. V was shortened by 0 bases and J by 8 bases, with 11 bases between the two germline ends. CDR1 and CDR2 (germline): SGHRS, YFSETQ. This CDR3 region has 13 residues. The CDR3 loop is CASSLVQEGGYTF. The DNA of the CDR3 is TGCGCCAGCAGCTTGGTTCAGGAAGGCGGCTACACCTTC.

This rearrangement joins TRBV7-2 to TRBJ2-3; TRBD2 matches 9 bases. From germline, CDR1 is SGHTA and CDR2 FQGNSA. The CDR3 has 19 amino acids. Trimming took 5 bases from V and 0 from J; bases not matched to a gene: 15. The CDR3 coding sequence is TGTGCCAGCAGCCCCATAAGGCGGGGGGGCGGCTTCAGCACAGATACGCAGTATTTT. As protein: CASSPIRRGGGFSTDTQYF.

The chain uses TRBV11-2 and TRBJ2-5, with 8 bases matching TRBD1. The V segment lost 4 bases and the J segment 5 bases; nucleotides outside the gene matches: 6. This CDR3 comprises 14 residues. Germline V gene sequence: CDR1 SGHAT, CDR2 FQNNGV. The CDR3 is CASSSGTGGETQYF. In DNA form, the CDR3 reads TGTGCCAGCAGCTCCGGGACAGGCGGGGAGACCCAGTACTTC.

The J gene is TRBJ2-1, the V gene TRBV5-1, with 7 bases fitting TRBD2. After removal of 4 bases from V and 8 bases from J, the junction contained 12 bases not matched to a gene. Germline CDR1 SGHRS, CDR2 YFSETQ. This CDR3 has 15 residues. CDR3 nucleotide sequence: TGCGCCAGCAGCGGCGGAGCGGGGCCGGGGGATGAGCAGTTCTTC. Translated: CASSGGAGPGDEQFF.

This clone was seen a handful of times. The chain carries TRBV6-5 and TRBJ1-5, with a tentative D call TRBD1 (6 bases). Trimming took off 6 bases at V and 0 bases at J, with 12 bases between the two ends. The CDR3 extends over 15 amino acids. The germline CDR1 and CDR2 sequences are MNHEY and SVGAGI. This CDR3 is CASRKQGNSNQPQHF. The CDR3 DNA reads TGTGCCAGCAGAAAGCAGGGGAATAGCAATCAGCCCCAGCATTTT.

This chain joins TRBV18 and TRBJ1-1, with TRBD1 as a possible D gene (5 bases). The CDR3 spans 13 residues. Trimming left V 4 bases short and J 10 bases short, with 16 bases between. Germline CDR1 KGHSH, CDR2 LQKENI. The CDR3 loop reads CASSLSDKGAAFF. CDR3 in DNA: TGTGCCAGCTCACTGAGTGACAAAGGGGCAGCTTTCTTT.

The V and J genes are TRBV15 and TRBJ2-5; D might be TRBD2 (6 bases). Trimming shortened V by 1 base and J by 4 bases, and 13 bases separated the two germline ends. There are 15 residues in the CDR3. Germline CDR1 and CDR2: LNHNV and YYDKDF (reference sequence). The CDR3 coding sequence is TGTGCCACCAGCAGAGCTGGCGGGGAAGGAGAGACCCAGTACTTC. Translation: CATSRAGGEGETQYF.

A single count supports this clone. This rearrangement joins TRBV27 to TRBJ2-4, with D perhaps matching TRBD2 (6 bases). Germline V lookup: CDR1 MNHEY, CDR2 SMNVEV (reference sequence). The CDR3 runs 14 residues. Trimming took 5 bases from V and 6 from J, leaving 14 bases between them. CDR3 nucleotides: TGTGCCAGCAGTCCCAGTGGAGGGCCAAACATTCAGTACTTC. This sequence encodes CASSPSGGPNIQYF.

The chain combines TRBV5-6 with TRBJ2-1, with D perhaps TRBD2 (6 bases). Germline CDR1 and CDR2: SGHDT and YYEEEE. Trimming left V 2 bases short and J 13 bases short, with 10 bases between. The CDR3 runs 11 residues. CDR3 nucleotide sequence: TGTGCCAGCAGCTTTTCGGACTATCAGTTCTTC. This encodes CASSFSDYQFF.

The V and J genes are TRBV10-1 and TRBJ1-3; TRBD1 is a possible D gene (5 bases). Trimming left V 10 bases short and J 3 bases short, with 13 bases between. Germline CDR1 reads WNHNN; CDR2 reads SYGVQD (reference sequence). This CDR3 has 13 amino acids. CDR3 in DNA: TGCGCCATCGGGGGGATTGTTGGAAACACCATATATTTT. It codes for CAIGGIVGNTIYF.

This clone turned up a few times. The rearrangement joins TRBV7-2 to TRBJ1-2; the D gene is possibly TRBD1 (6 bases). This CDR3 is 15 amino acids long. V dropped 6 bases and J dropped 4 bases, with 18 bases sitting between them. The germline CDR1 and CDR2 sequences are SGHTA and FQGNSA. As DNA, the CDR3 is TGTGCCAGCAGAGTTGGCCAGGGGACGGTCTATGGCTACACCTTC. This gives the protein CASRVGQGTVYGYTF.

This chain connects TRBV5-1 to TRBJ2-1, with D hard to call. This CDR3 is 12 amino acids long. V gave up 3 bases and J gave up 7 bases, with 8 bases separating them. Germline-derived CDR1 and CDR2 are SGHRS and YFSETQ. The CDR3 sequence: CASSSPINEQFF. For the CDR3, the DNA is TGCGCCAGCAGCTCGCCTATAAATGAGCAGTTCTTC.

J is TRBJ2-2 and V is TRBV25-1, with TRBD1 as a possible D gene (5 bases). V was clipped by 6 bases and J by 6 bases, with 14 bases between them. Germline CDR1 is MGHDK and CDR2 is SYGVNS. The CDR3 is made up of 14 amino acids. CDR3: CASSAGQFSGELFF. The DNA for the CDR3 is TGTGCCAGCAGCGCTGGACAATTTTCCGGGGAGCTGTTTTTT.

V and J are TRBV18 and TRBJ2-1; the match to TRBD2 covers 7 bases. Germline CDR1 and CDR2: KGHSH and LQKENI. V gave up 1 base and J gave up 0 bases; unmatched junction bases: 0. CDR3 size: 15 residues. The CDR3 nucleotides read TGTGCCAGCTCACCACGGGAGGGCTCCTACAATGAGCAGTTCTTC. Its translation is CASSPREGSYNEQFF.

The chain carries TRBV6-5 and TRBJ1-2; D is perhaps TRBD1 (6 bases). This CDR3 is built from 14 residues. The V end lost 4 bases, the J end lost 1 base, and 10 bases lay between the germline ends. CDR1 is MNHEY, CDR2 SVGAGI, per germline. CDR3: CASSSLQGNYGYTF. In DNA, the CDR3 is TGTGCCAGCAGTTCACTACAGGGTAACTATGGCTACACCTTC.

The rearrangement uses TRBV18 and TRBJ1-1, with D perhaps matching TRBD1 (5 bases). This CDR3 contains 14 residues. The germline gives CDR1 KGHSH, CDR2 LQKENI. Trimming pared 3 bases from V and 7 bases from J, leaving 15 bases between. The DNA for the CDR3 is TGTGCCAGCTCACCTTCCAGGCCTGACAGTGAAGCTTTCTTT. This codes for CASSPSRPDSEAFF.

The chain couples TRBV15 to TRBJ1-2; no definite D call. The CDR3 sequence is 15 residues long. Germline V CDR1 and CDR2: LNHNV, YYDKDF (reference sequence). The V end was cut by 0 bases, the J end by 5 bases, with 13 bases between. The CDR3 region has the DNA TGTGCCACCAGCAGAGATGAGAGGGAGGTGTATGGCTACACCTTC. As protein: CATSRDEREVYGYTF.

The chain uses TRBV6-5 and TRBJ2-7, with D unresolved. Germline-derived CDR1 and CDR2 are MNHEY and SVGAGI. V was trimmed by 0 bases and J by 3 bases, leaving 6 bases between them. This CDR3 has 13 residues. This chain's CDR3 is CASSYSIVYEQYF. The CDR3 region has the DNA TGTGCCAGCAGTTACTCGATAGTCTACGAGCAGTACTTC.

V is TRBV11-2 and J is TRBJ2-5; D unresolved. V was shortened by 1 base and J by 1 base, with 7 bases between the two germline ends. The CDR3 contains 14 residues. CDR1 is SGHAT, CDR2 FQNNGV, per germline. Here the CDR3 DNA reads TGTGCCAGCAGCTTAGGTCTATTCCAAGAGACCCAGTACTTC. It yields the protein CASSLGLFQETQYF.

In this sample, this clone turned up once. The genes are TRBV6-2 or TRBV6-3 and TRBJ2-1; 11 nucleotides match TRBD2. V lost 0 bases, J lost 8 bases, and 3 bases stayed unmatched. Germline assignment: CDR1 MNHEY and CDR2 SVGEGT. The CDR3 runs 15 residues. The CDR3 sequence is CASSYSTSGVDEQFF. In DNA form, the CDR3 reads TGTGCCAGCAGTTACTCGACTAGCGGGGTCGATGAGCAGTTCTTC.

The rearrangement uses TRBV24-1 and TRBJ2-7; 7 bases align to TRBD1. The CDR3 runs 12 residues. Germline V CDR1 and CDR2: KGHDR, SFDVKD. The CDR3 DNA is TGTGACTACTGGGACAGTCCCTACGAGCAGTACTTC. It is translated as CDYWDSPYEQYF.

The CDR3 reads CASSQSSYNEQFF. CDR3 nucleotides: TGTGCCAGCAGCCAATCGAGCTACAATGAGCAGTTCTTC. J is TRBJ2-1 and V is TRBV7-9; D gene ambiguous. V was trimmed by 5 bases and J by 3 bases, leaving 8 bases between them. The CDR3 extends over 13 amino acids. Germline V gene lookup returns CDR1 SEHNR and CDR2 FQNEAQ (reference sequence).

The rearrangement uses TRBV7-9 and TRBJ2-3; D is uncertain. The length of the CDR3 is 14 residues. Germline assignment: CDR1 SEHNR and CDR2 FQNEAQ (reference sequence). Trimming took 1 base from V and 6 from J, leaving 11 bases between them. CDR3 sequence: CASSLVALKDTQYF. The CDR3 DNA follows: TGTGCCAGCAGCTTAGTGGCATTAAAGGATACGCAGTATTTT.

The CDR3 nucleotides read TGCGCCAGCACCCCTAGCGGGAGTAGTGAGCAGTTCTTC. It specifies CASTPSGSSEQFF. The chain employs TRBV10-2 and TRBJ2-1; TRBD2 matches 10 bases. Trimming removed 7 bases from V and 9 bases from J; junction bases left unmatched: 6. CDR3 length: 13 amino acids. Germline CDR1 and CDR2: WSHSY and SAAADI.